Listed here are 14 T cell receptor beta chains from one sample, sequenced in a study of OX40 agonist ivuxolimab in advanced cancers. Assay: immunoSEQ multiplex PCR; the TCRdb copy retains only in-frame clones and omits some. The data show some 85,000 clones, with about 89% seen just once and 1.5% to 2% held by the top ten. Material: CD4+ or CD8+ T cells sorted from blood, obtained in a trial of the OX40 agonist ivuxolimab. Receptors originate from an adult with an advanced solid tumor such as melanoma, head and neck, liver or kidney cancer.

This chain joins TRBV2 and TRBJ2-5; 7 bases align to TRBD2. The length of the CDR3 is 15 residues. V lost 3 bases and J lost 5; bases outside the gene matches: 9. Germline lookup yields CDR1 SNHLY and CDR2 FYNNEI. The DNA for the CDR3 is TGTGCCAGCAGTGATCGGGCGGGAGTCTTTGAGACCCAGTACTTC. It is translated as CASSDRAGVFETQYF.

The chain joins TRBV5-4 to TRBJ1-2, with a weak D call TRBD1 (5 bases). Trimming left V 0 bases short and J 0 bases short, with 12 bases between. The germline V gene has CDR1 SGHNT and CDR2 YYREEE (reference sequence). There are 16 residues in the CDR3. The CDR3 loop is CASSLGGYGANYGYTF. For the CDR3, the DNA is TGTGCCAGCAGCTTGGGGGGCTACGGAGCTAACTATGGCTACACCTTC.

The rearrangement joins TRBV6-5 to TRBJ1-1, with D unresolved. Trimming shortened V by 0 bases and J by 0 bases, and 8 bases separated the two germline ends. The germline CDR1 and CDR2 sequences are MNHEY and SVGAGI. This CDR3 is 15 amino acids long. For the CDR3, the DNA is TGTGCCAGCAGTTACTCCTGGACGGTGAACACTGAAGCTTTCTTT. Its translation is CASSYSWTVNTEAFF.

CDR3 nucleotides: TGTGCCTGGAGCGTCGCCGGACAGGGTTTCTACACCTTC. Protein product: CAWSVAGQGFYTF. The J gene is TRBJ1-2, the V gene TRBV30, with 8 bases lining up with TRBD1. The CDR3 has 13 amino acids. Germline values: CDR1 GTSNPN, CDR2 SVGIG (reference sequence). Trimming removed 3 bases from V and 10 bases from J; junction bases left unmatched: 10.

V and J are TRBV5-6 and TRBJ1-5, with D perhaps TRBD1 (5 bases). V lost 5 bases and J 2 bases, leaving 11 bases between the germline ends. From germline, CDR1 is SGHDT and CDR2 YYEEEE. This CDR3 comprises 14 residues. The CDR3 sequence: CASSMRGGNQPQHF. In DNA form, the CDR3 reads TGTGCCAGCAGTATGAGGGGAGGCAATCAGCCCCAGCATTTT.

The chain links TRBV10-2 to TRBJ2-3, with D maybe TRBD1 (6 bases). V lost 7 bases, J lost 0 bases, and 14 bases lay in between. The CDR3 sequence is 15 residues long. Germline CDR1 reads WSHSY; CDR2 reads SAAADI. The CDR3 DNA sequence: TGCGCCAGCATTAAAGGACAGCCAAGCACAGATACGCAGTATTTT. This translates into CASIKGQPSTDTQYF.

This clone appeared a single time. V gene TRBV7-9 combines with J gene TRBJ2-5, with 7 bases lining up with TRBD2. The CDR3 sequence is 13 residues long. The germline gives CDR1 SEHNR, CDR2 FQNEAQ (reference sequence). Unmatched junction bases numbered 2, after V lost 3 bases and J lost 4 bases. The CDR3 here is CASSFWGGETQYF. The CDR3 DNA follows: TGTGCCAGCAGCTTCTGGGGGGGAGAGACCCAGTACTTC.

CDR3 nucleotide sequence: TGTGCCAGCAGCTTTACGACAGGGGATCAATCACCCCTCCACTTT. Translated, it gives CASSFTTGDQSPLHF. The J gene is TRBJ1-6, the V gene TRBV5-4, with 8 bases matching TRBD1. There are 15 residues in the CDR3. V was clipped by 2 bases and J by 10 bases; unmatched bases: 8. Per germline, CDR1 SGHNT and CDR2 YYREEE (reference sequence).

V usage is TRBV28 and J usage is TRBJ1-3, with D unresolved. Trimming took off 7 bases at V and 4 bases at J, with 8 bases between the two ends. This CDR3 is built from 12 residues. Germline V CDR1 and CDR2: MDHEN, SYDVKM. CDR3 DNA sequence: TGTGCCAGCACCTCGTGGGGAAACACCATATATTTT. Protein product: CASTSWGNTIYF.

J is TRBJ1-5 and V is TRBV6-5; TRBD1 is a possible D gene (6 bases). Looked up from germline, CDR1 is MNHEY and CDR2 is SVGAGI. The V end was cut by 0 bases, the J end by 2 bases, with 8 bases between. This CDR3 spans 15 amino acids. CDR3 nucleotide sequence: TGTGCCAGCAGTTACTCGAGGGGGGGCAATCAGCCCCAGCATTTT. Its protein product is CASSYSRGGNQPQHF.

The CDR3 region has the DNA TGTGCCATCAGTGAGTCAAAGGGACAAGCCCAGCAGTACTTC. Encoded protein: CAISESKGQAQQYF. This chain links TRBV10-3 with TRBJ2-7; a possible D gene is TRBD1 (6 bases). V was trimmed by 0 bases and J by 8 bases, leaving 14 bases between them. The CDR3 is 14 residues long. Germline CDR1 and CDR2: ENHRY and SYGVKD.

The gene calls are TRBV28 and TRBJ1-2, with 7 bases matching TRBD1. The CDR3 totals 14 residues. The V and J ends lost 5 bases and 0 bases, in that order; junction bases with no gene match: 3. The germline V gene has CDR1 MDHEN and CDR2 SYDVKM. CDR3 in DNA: TGTGCCAGCAGTCTGGGACAGACTAACTATGGCTACACCTTC. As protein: CASSLGQTNYGYTF.

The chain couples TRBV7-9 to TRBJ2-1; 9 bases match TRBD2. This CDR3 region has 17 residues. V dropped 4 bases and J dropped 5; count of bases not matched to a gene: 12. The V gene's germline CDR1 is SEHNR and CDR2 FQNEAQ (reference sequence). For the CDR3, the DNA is TGTGCCAGCAGCTCAGGCGTAGCGGGAGTCTTTAACAATGAGCAGTTCTTC. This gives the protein CASSSGVAGVFNNEQFF.

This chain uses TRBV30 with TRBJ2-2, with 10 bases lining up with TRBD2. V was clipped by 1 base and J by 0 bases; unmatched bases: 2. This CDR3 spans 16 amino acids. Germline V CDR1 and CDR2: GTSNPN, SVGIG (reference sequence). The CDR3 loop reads CAWSAGTSANTGELFF. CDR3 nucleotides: TGTGCCTGGAGTGCCGGGACTAGCGCGAACACCGGGGAGCTGTTTTTT.